This is a list of T cell receptor beta chains from one sample in a study of blood T cells in healthy people across ages. TCRdb itself ran the 5' RACE reads through MiXCR, one entry per CDR3 protein. The sample carries about 640,000 distinct CDR3 sequences, 40% to 50% recorded once. The sample comprised blood. All receptors derive from an older man in good health. The CDR3 runs from the conserved cysteine through the conserved F or W. D genes are given only for firm matches. For some rows the clone size is stated as once, few or many, or as a class when expanded; others skip it.

J,V,D,size,DNA,CDR3
TRBJ2-7,TRBV27,TRBD1,few,TGTGCCAGCGCGACAGGGGAATATGGCTACGAGCAGTACTTC,CASATGEYGYEQYF
TRBJ2-1,TRBV14,NA,NA,TGTGCCAGCAGCCCCCAGAGGACGCCCTACAATGAGCAGTTCTTC,CASSPQRTPYNEQFF
TRBJ2-1,TRBV7-9,NA,NA,TGTGCCAGCAGCCAGACCGGGCCACAATCCTACAATGAGCAGTTCTTC,CASSQTGPQSYNEQFF
TRBJ2-7,TRBV21-1,NA,few,TGTGCCAGCAACGTTATGACAGACTACGAGCAGTACTTC,CASNVMTDYEQYF
TRBJ1-2,TRBV10-3,TRBD1,few,TGTGCCATCAGTGATCCCGAGACAGGGGGCCGGGGCTACACCTTC,CAISDPETGGRGYTF
TRBJ2-7,TRBV3-1,TRBD2,NA,TGTGCCAGCAGCCAAGATTCCCTAGCGGGAGCGTACGAGCAGTACTTC,CASSQDSLAGAYEQYF
TRBJ2-4,TRBV4-1,TRBD2,few,TGCGCCAGCAGCCCCCCCCCTGGGACTAGCGGGGGAAACATTCAGTACTTC,CASSPPPGTSGGNIQYF
TRBJ2-3,TRBV7-9,NA,NA,TGTGCCAGCAGCACGGAACCGGGACTTCTCACAGATACGCAGTATTTT,CASSTEPGLLTDTQYF
TRBJ1-1,TRBV6-5,NA,once,TGTGCCAGCAGTTACGGGGCGGCTGAAGCTTTCTTT,CASSYGAAEAFF
TRBJ2-1,TRBV28,TRBD2,few,TGTGCCAGCAGTTTAAACGGGGGGGGTCGTATGAATGAGCAGTTCTTC,CASSLNGGGRMNEQFF
TRBJ2-7,TRBV5-1,NA,many,TGCGCCAGCAGAGCCGGACACTACTACGAGCAGTACTTC,CASRAGHYYEQYF
TRBJ2-3,TRBV4-3,NA,many,TGCGCCAGCAGCCAAGCCTCAGGCCATACCACAGATACGCAGTATTTT,CASSQASGHTTDTQYF
TRBJ2-2,TRBV5-1,NA,NA,TGCGCCAGCAGCTTGATTGCACCGAACACCGGGGAGCTGTTTTTT,CASSLIAPNTGELFF
TRBJ2-2,TRBV19,NA,NA,TGTGCCAGTGAGTCCGGGGAGCTGTTTTTT,CASESGELFF
TRBJ1-4,TRBV12-5,NA,NA,TGTGCTAGTGGTTTGGTACAGGAAAAACTGTTTTTT,CASGLVQEKLFF
TRBJ1-2,TRBV6-6,NA,many,TGTGCCAGCAGGGCTGACAGGTCCTCTAACTATGGCTACACCTTC,CASRADRSSNYGYTF
TRBJ2-2,TRBV6-2/TRBV6-3,NA,many,TGTGCCAGCAGCCGACGACAGGCACAGAACACCGGGGAGCTGTTTTTT,CASSRRQAQNTGELFF